The 14 T cell receptor beta chains below were found in one sample sequenced in a study of CXCR3-negative and CXCR3-positive naive CD8 T cells (dated by TCRdb to about 2019). Findings and caveats that apply to the study as a whole: Compared with CXCR3-negative naive cells, CXCR3-positive naive cells had TRB CDR3s with higher hydrophobicity (lower Kidera factor 4), lower energy, and higher strength and volume indices.

Their antigens are not known. This sample was sequenced with a NextSeq 550. The Human TCR Profiling Kit (MiLaboratory) was used to make UMI-labeled 5' RACE TRB cDNA libraries. TCRdb reprocessed the reads and assigns one entry to each CDR3 protein sequence, leaving out DNA. This sample's table contains approximately 96,000 distinct CDR3 sequences. Clones ranked in the top ten supply roughly 1.1% of the sample. Sequencing was done on a sample of naive CXCR3+ CD8+ T cells from blood. The cell subset or site tag for this specimen amounts to: CD45RO-CCR7+CD27+CD95- naive CD8+ T cells expressing CXCR3 (TNR3+). These receptors all come from a human donor in good health. Some clones in this sample may be carry-over from other donors' samples.

The genes are TRBV6-2 or TRBV6-3 and TRBJ2-1; TCRdb designates TRBD2, a call that cannot be tested without DNA. The CDR3 totals 18 residues. Per germline, CDR1 MNHEY and CDR2 SVGEGT. CDR3 protein: CASSPPIPLAGGDNEQFF.

CDR3 protein: CASSRNSGQGGTDTQYF. The chain joins TRBV28 to TRBJ2-3; TCRdb's D call of TRBD1 is untestable without DNA. Per germline, CDR1 MDHEN and CDR2 SYDVKM. This CDR3 comprises 17 residues.

The chain employs TRBV29-1 and TRBJ2-1; the TRBD2 assignment by TCRdb is unverifiable without DNA. Germline assignment: CDR1 SQVTM and CDR2 ANQGSEA. CDR3 length: 15 residues. CDR3 sequence: CSVEALAGGPNEQFF.

This chain connects TRBV7-9 to TRBJ2-7; TCRdb's assignment of TRBD2 cannot be checked, as there is no DNA. Germline V gene lookup returns CDR1 SEHNR and CDR2 FQNEAQ (reference sequence). The CDR3 is 14 residues long. CDR3 in amino acids: CASSLAGGVREQYF. The whole variable domain, filled in from reference TRBV7-9 and TRBJ2-7, reads DTGVSQNPRHKITKRGQNVTFRCDPISEHNRLYWYRQTLGQGPEFLTYFQNEAQLEKSRLLSDRFSAERPKGSFSTLEIQRTEQGDSAMYLCASSLAGGVREQYFGPGTRLTVT.

The rearrangement joins TRBV4-2 to TRBJ2-1; TCRdb selects TRBD2, and the lack of DNA leaves this call unchecked. This CDR3 contains 15 residues. Germline V lookup: CDR1 LGHNA, CDR2 YNFKEQ. CDR3 region: CASSPPAGGLGEQFF.

The V gene is TRBV5-4, the J gene TRBJ2-1. In germline, CDR1 is SGHNT, CDR2 YYREEE (reference sequence). CDR3 size: 11 residues. CDR3 residues: CASSWDSEQFF.

V usage is TRBV5-1 and J usage is TRBJ2-2. This CDR3 has 14 amino acids. Germline values: CDR1 SGHRS, CDR2 YFSETQ. CDR3 region: CASSFRQNTGELFF.

The chain carries TRBV6-5 and TRBJ2-1; TCRdb outputs TRBD1, but without DNA this stays unchecked. Germline CDR1 is MNHEY and CDR2 is SVGAGI. CDR3 length: 15 amino acids. The chain's CDR3 is CASSYFFGNRQEQFF.

J is TRBJ2-3 and V is TRBV20-1; TCRdb selects TRBD2, and the lack of DNA leaves this call unchecked. Germline CDR1 is DFQATT and CDR2 is SNEGSKA (reference sequence). CDR3 length: 17 residues. The CDR3 region is CSAKGTSPDSITDTQYF.

The V and J genes are TRBV9 and TRBJ2-5; no DNA is available, so the TRBD2 call from TCRdb remains unchecked. CDR1 and CDR2 from the germline V gene are SGDLS and YYNGEE. CDR3 length: 15 amino acids. CDR3: CASSVGAGSQETQYF. Using reference TRBV9 and TRBJ2-5 for the parts outside the CDR3, the full variable domain is DSGVTQTPKHLITATGQRVTLRCSPRSGDLSVYWYQQSLDQGLQFLIQYYNGEERAKGNILERFSAQQFPDLHSELNLSSLELGDSALYFCASSVGAGSQETQYFGPGTRLLVL.

This chain uses TRBV7-2 with TRBJ2-3; the TCRdb D gene call, TRBD2, has no DNA to confirm it. Germline CDR1 and CDR2: SGHTA and FQGNSA. This CDR3 spans 17 amino acids. This CDR3 reads CASSFLPAGSSTDTQYF.

The rearrangement links TRBV20-1 to TRBJ1-1. The CDR3 spans 13 residues. Germline values: CDR1 DFQATT, CDR2 SNEGSKA (reference sequence). This CDR3 is CSASGRSDTEAFF.

The rearrangement links TRBV4-3 to TRBJ2-1. The CDR3 is 17 amino acids. Germline V gene data show CDR1 as LGHNA and CDR2 as YSLEER. The CDR3 is CASSQEVSTSSYNEQFF.

The genes are TRBV28 and TRBJ1-4. Germline V CDR1 and CDR2: MDHEN, SYDVKM. This CDR3 spans 12 amino acids. CDR3 sequence reads: CASSLSDEKLFF.